The 15 T cell receptor beta chains reported below all come from one sample, sequenced in a study of blood T cell repertoires in COVID-19. The data were produced by immunoSEQ multiplex PCR, yet TCRdb's version contains in-frame clones alone and is incomplete. Of some 300,000 clones listed, approximately 89% are singletons. The material sequenced was PBMCs or T cells enriched from blood (not recorded which). Every receptor here comes from a woman in her thirties who had recovered from COVID-19.

This clone was observed once. The rearrangement links TRBV20-1 to TRBJ1-4; perhaps TRBD1 as D (5 bases). Germline V lookup: CDR1 DFQATT, CDR2 SNEGSKA (reference sequence). V was trimmed by 5 bases and J by 8 bases, leaving 9 bases between them. The CDR3 sequence is 11 residues long. The CDR3 DNA reads TGCAGTGCTGGGAAGGGGGAAAAACTGTTTTTT. Protein product: CSAGKGEKLFF.

The CDR3 spells CASSRASGSGTDTQYF. The CDR3, as DNA: TGTGCCAGCAGTCGGGCTAGCGGGAGTGGCACAGATACGCAGTATTTT. The V gene is TRBV2, the J gene TRBJ2-3; 10 bases line up with TRBD2. Trimming cost V 5 bases and J 1 base; bases outside gene matches: 6. The CDR3 is 16 residues long. Germline V CDR1 and CDR2: SNHLY, FYNNEI. Supplemented by reference TRBV2 and TRBJ2-3, the full variable domain reads EPEVTQTPSHQVTQMGQEVILRCVPISNHLYFYWYRQILGQKVEFLVSFYNNEISEKSEIFDDQFSVERPDGSNFTLKIRSTKLEDSAMYFCASSRASGSGTDTQYFGPGTRLTVL.

J is TRBJ2-1 and V is TRBV10-2; 8 bases line up with TRBD2. The V gene end was trimmed by 4 bases and the J gene end by 8 bases; junction bases not matched to a gene: 7. CDR1 and CDR2 (germline): WSHSY, SAAADI. The length of the CDR3 is 14 residues. In DNA form, the CDR3 reads TGCGCCAGCAGTGGGCTAGCGGGTTTCTATGAGCAGTTCTTC. Translated: CASSGLAGFYEQFF.

The rearrangement uses TRBV10-3 and TRBJ2-1; 11 bases line up with TRBD2. Germline CDR1 ENHRY, CDR2 SYGVKD. V lost 6 bases and J lost 4; bases outside the gene matches: 2. The CDR3 contains 14 residues. The CDR3: CAIRGLADYNEQFF. The CDR3 DNA is TGTGCCATCAGGGGACTAGCGGATTACAATGAGCAGTTCTTC.

The chain recombines TRBV28 with TRBJ1-5; no definite D call. This CDR3 contains 16 residues. The germline CDR1 and CDR2 sequences are MDHEN and SYDVKM. V dropped 1 base and J dropped 2 bases, with 12 bases sitting between them. The CDR3 loop reads CASSLLGQFGNQPQHF. CDR3 sequence (DNA): TGTGCCAGCAGTTTATTGGGCCAATTTGGCAATCAGCCCCAGCATTTT.

The rearrangement links TRBV28 to TRBJ2-1; D possibly corresponds to TRBD1 (5 bases). From germline, CDR1 is MDHEN and CDR2 SYDVKM. CDR3 length: 14 amino acids. The germline V and J ends were trimmed by 5 bases and 13 bases, with 21 bases remaining between them. The CDR3 protein is CASSLPLPGRNQFF. The DNA for the CDR3 is TGTGCCAGCAGTCTCCCGCTTCCAGGGCGCAATCAGTTCTTC.

The chain combines TRBV12-3 or TRBV12-4 with TRBJ2-5; D might be TRBD1 (5 bases). This CDR3 is 12 amino acids long. Trimming pared 8 bases from V and 2 bases from J, leaving 9 bases between. The CDR3 loop reads CASGKGQETQYF. DNA for the CDR3: TGTGCCAGCGGGAAGGGGCAAGAGACCCAGTACTTC.

The chain is built from TRBV28 and TRBJ1-2; no firm D call. V dropped 3 bases and J dropped 4 bases, with 15 bases sitting between them. CDR3 length: 15 residues. Germline V CDR1 and CDR2: MDHEN, SYDVKM. The CDR3 DNA sequence: TGTGCCAGCAGTTTTACCCCCCCGACTAGCTATGGCTACACCTTC. Protein sequence: CASSFTPPTSYGYTF.

The genes are TRBV15 and TRBJ2-1, with 14 bases matching TRBD2. This CDR3 comprises 19 residues. Germline-derived CDR1 and CDR2 are LNHNV and YYDKDF (reference sequence). Trimming took 1 base from V and 0 from J; bases not matched to a gene: 5. DNA for the CDR3: TGTGCCACCAGCAGAGTGAACGGACTAGCGGGAGGCTCCTACAATGAGCAGTTCTTC. Amino acid sequence: CATSRVNGLAGGSYNEQFF. Supplemented by reference TRBV15 and TRBJ2-1, the full variable domain reads DAMVIQNPRYQVTQFGKPVTLSCSQTLNHNVMYWYQQKSSQAPKLLFHYYDKDFNNEADTPDNFQSRRPNTSFCFLDIRSPGLGDTAMYLCATSRVNGLAGGSYNEQFFGPGTRLTVL.

The chain uses TRBV27 and TRBJ1-5, with a possible D match to TRBD1 (6 bases). CDR1 and CDR2 from the germline V gene are MNHEY and SMNVEV (reference sequence). The CDR3 is made up of 14 amino acids. Trimming removed 5 bases from V and 6 bases from J, with 14 bases in between. CDR3 region: CASSPGVWSQPQHF. The CDR3 DNA reads TGTGCCAGCAGTCCAGGGGTGTGGAGTCAGCCCCAGCATTTT.

The rearrangement links TRBV6-4 to TRBJ2-1; 8 nucleotides match TRBD2. Trimming took 8 bases from V and 4 from J; bases not matched to a gene: 13. CDR3 length: 16 residues. Germline loops: CDR1 MRHNA, CDR2 SNTAGT. The DNA of the CDR3 is TGTGCCAGCTCAGACCTAACTAGCGGCGAATACAATGAGCAGTTCTTC. It is translated as CASSDLTSGEYNEQFF.

CDR3 region: CASSQEEEAQETQYF. The CDR3 coding sequence is TGTGCCAGCAGCCAAGAGGAAGAGGCCCAAGAGACCCAGTACTTC. The gene calls are TRBV3-1 (or the pseudogene TRBV3-2) and TRBJ2-5; D call uncertain. V was shortened by 0 bases and J by 1 base, with 9 bases between the two germline ends. This CDR3 comprises 15 residues. CDR1 LGHDT and CDR2 YNNKEL come from the germline V gene (reference sequence).

The J gene is TRBJ2-1, the V gene TRBV7-2; 12 nucleotides match TRBD2. Germline values: CDR1 SGHTA, CDR2 FQGNSA. V lost 5 bases, J lost 8 bases, and 13 bases stayed unmatched. The CDR3 loop spans 17 amino acids. The CDR3 loop reads CASSPGTSGYEAYEQFF. CDR3 bases: TGTGCCAGCAGCCCCGGGACTAGCGGGTATGAGGCCTATGAGCAGTTCTTC.

This clone was detected only once. The rearrangement links TRBV2 to TRBJ2-2, with 7 nucleotides matching TRBD1. The CDR3 is 14 residues long. V dropped 6 bases and J dropped 2; count of bases not matched to a gene: 3. Germline V gene sequence: CDR1 SNHLY, CDR2 FYNNEI. Here the CDR3 reads CASSRDSNTGELFF. The CDR3 DNA is TGTGCCAGCAGCCGGGACAGCAACACCGGGGAGCTGTTTTTT.

V usage is TRBV19 and J usage is TRBJ2-1; 11 bases are shared with TRBD2. This CDR3 comprises 13 residues. Trimming took 5 bases from V and 9 from J; bases not matched to a gene: 3. Germline-derived CDR1 and CDR2 are LNHDA and SQIVND (reference sequence). The CDR3 bases are TGTGCCAGTAGTCCCCTAGCGGGGGGTGAGCAGTTCTTC. Translated, it gives CASSPLAGGEQFF.